This TCR beta chain appears in the sequencing data of a study of cytomegalovirus exposure and HLA in healthy donors. Study summary: The 95 to 150 validation repertoires, a later analysis reported, used the same platform as the 666 first-cohort repertoires. General observations from the study: Among TCR sequences, most were rare, though some public TCRs appeared in many donors. For cytomegalovirus status, the classifier reportedly gave diagnoses with high specificity and sensitivity.

Germline CDR1 is SGHTA and CDR2 is FQGTGA. V lost 8 bases, J lost 2 bases, and 6 bases stayed unmatched. This CDR3 region has 14 residues. A note on this clone: Its antigen is as yet unknown.

Here immunoSEQ multiplex PCR was the method, and the copy in TCRdb shows in-frame clones only, minus some. Here the sample spans some 40,000 clones, approximately 92% being singletons. The donors were part of the validation cohort, which consisted of some 120 subjects and was separate from the first cohort of several hundred subjects. The TCR sequence derives from a man aged 18 to 29 in good health and CMV-seronegative. The chain couples TRBV7-3 to TRBJ2-7; TRBD2 matches at 10 bases. The sample comprised PBMCs. The CDR3 DNA sequence: TGTGCCAGCGCAGTAGCGGGAGGCCCCTACGAGCAGTACTTC. This gives the protein CASAVAGGPYEQYF.